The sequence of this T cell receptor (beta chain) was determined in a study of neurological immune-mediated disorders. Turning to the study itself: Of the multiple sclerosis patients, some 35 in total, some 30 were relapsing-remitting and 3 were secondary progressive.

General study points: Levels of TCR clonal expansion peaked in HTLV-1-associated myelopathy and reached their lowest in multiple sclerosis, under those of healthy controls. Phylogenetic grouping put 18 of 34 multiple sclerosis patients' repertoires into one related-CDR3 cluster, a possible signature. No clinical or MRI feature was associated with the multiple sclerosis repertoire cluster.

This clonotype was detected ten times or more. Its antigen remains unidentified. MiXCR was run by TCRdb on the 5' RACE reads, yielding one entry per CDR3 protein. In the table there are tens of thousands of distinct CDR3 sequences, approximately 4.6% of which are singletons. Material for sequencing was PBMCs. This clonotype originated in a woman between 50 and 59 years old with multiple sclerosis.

Here the CDR3 DNA reads TGCGCCAGCAAGCCTACGTGGGACAGAGATTCACCCCTCCACTTT. It is translated as CASKPTWDRDSPLHF. The rearrangement links TRBV5-1 to TRBJ1-6; 7 nucleotides line up with TRBD1. J lost 8 bases, V lost 6 bases, and 11 bases had no gene match. Germline V gene lookup returns CDR1 SGHRS and CDR2 YFSETQ. This CDR3 spans 15 amino acids.